These 27 T cell receptor beta chains were sequenced from one sample in a study of T cells in Graves' hyperthyroidism and ophthalmopathy. What was amplified from RNA transcripts were TCR beta CDR3 regions. Initially, a first-round RT-PCR of the TCR CDR3 employed the HTBI primer set. Via MiXCR, TCRdb re-called the multiplex PCR reads, giving one row per CDR3 protein. This table holds 500,000 to 600,000 distinct CDR3 sequences, approximately 44% found once. Sequencing used peripheral blood or thyroid tissue (not recorded which). The origin of the receptors is a woman between 18 and 29 years old with Graves' hyperthyroidism.

There are many counts of this clonotype. The chain recombines TRBV19 with TRBJ2-2, with 7 bases lining up with TRBD2. CDR3 length equals 14 residues. J was trimmed by 4 bases and V by 5 bases; bases with no gene match: 4. Germline V CDR1 and CDR2: LNHDA, SQIVND (reference sequence). As DNA, the CDR3 is TGTGCCAGTAGTCCCAGCGGGGTCACCGGGGAGCTGTTTTTT. Amino acids: CASSPSGVTGELFF.

This clonotype was seen repeatedly, ten times or more. V and J are TRBV10-3 and TRBJ1-1; D unclear. This CDR3 has 13 amino acids. V lost 0 bases and J 7 bases, leaving 9 bases between the germline ends. Germline loops: CDR1 ENHRY, CDR2 SYGVKD. The DNA for the CDR3 is TGTGCCATCAGTGAGTCGGGGTCGAGTGAAGCTTTCTTT. Its translation is CAISESGSSEAFF.

This chain links TRBV20-1 with TRBJ2-5, with 10 positions matching TRBD2. The CDR3 contains 15 residues. CDR1 and CDR2 (germline): DFQATT, SNEGSKA (reference sequence). J lost 3 bases, V lost 4 bases, and 8 bases had no gene match. The chain's CDR3 is CSAISAGGREETQYF. CDR3 nucleotides: TGCAGTGCTATATCAGCGGGAGGGCGTGAAGAGACCCAGTACTTC.

This clonotype has ten or more counts. The chain uses TRBV20-1 and TRBJ1-4; possible D gene TRBD1, 5 bases. V was pared by 3 bases and J by 7 bases, with 15 bases between. The germline gives CDR1 DFQATT, CDR2 SNEGSKA (reference sequence). CDR3 length: 14 residues. The CDR3 region is CSASPGIRGEKLFF. For the CDR3, the DNA is TGCAGTGCTAGCCCCGGAATAAGGGGTGAAAAACTGTTTTTT.

The J gene is TRBJ2-7, the V gene TRBV28, with 9 bases lining up with TRBD2. This CDR3 comprises 15 residues. Per germline, CDR1 MDHEN and CDR2 SYDVKM. V dropped 6 bases and J dropped 6; count of bases not matched to a gene: 12. The CDR3 protein is CASRIAGAPRGEQYF. The CDR3 DNA reads TGTGCCAGCAGAATAGCGGGAGCCCCGCGTGGCGAGCAGTACTTC.

The CDR3 nucleotides are TGTGCCAGCAGCTACCGGACAGGGGACAATGAGCAGTTCTTC. Its translation is CASSYRTGDNEQFF. The V and J genes are TRBV7-2 and TRBJ2-1; 9 bases agree with TRBD1. The CDR3 extends over 14 amino acids. V shed 4 bases, J shed 5 bases, and the junction held 3 bases outside the gene matches. CDR1 SGHTA and CDR2 FQGNSA come from the germline V gene. Looking up the rest from reference TRBV7-2 and TRBJ2-1 gives the full variable domain: GAGVSQSPSNKVTEKGKDVELRCDPISGHTALYWYRQSLGQGLEFLIYFQGNSAPDKSGLPSDRFSAERTGGSVSTLTIQRTQQEDSAVYLCASSYRTGDNEQFFGPGTRLTVL.

This sequence joins TRBV18 and TRBJ2-1; 13 nucleotides agree with TRBD2. The CDR3 runs to 15 residues. CDR1 and CDR2 from the germline V gene are KGHSH and LQKENI. Trimming took 4 bases from V and 8 from J; bases not matched to a gene: 5. The CDR3 region is CASSRGTSGKHEQFF. Here the CDR3 DNA reads TGTGCCAGCTCACGGGGGACTAGCGGGAAACATGAGCAGTTCTTC.

The rearrangement links TRBV24-1 to TRBJ2-2; 7 bases line up with TRBD1. CDR1 KGHDR and CDR2 SFDVKD come from the germline V gene. After removal of 4 bases from V and 5 bases from J, the junction contained 3 bases not matched to a gene. CDR3 size: 14 residues. Here the CDR3 reads CATSDGTVTGELFF. In DNA form, the CDR3 reads TGTGCCACCAGTGACGGGACAGTGACCGGGGAGCTGTTTTTT.

The chain couples TRBV20-1 to TRBJ2-2; 7 bases agree with TRBD2. V lost 3 bases and J lost 1; bases outside the gene matches: 5. CDR1 is DFQATT and CDR2 is SNEGSKA in the germline V gene (reference sequence). The CDR3 runs 15 residues. CDR3 protein: CSASWGGGNTGELFF. The CDR3 coding sequence is TGCAGTGCTAGTTGGGGGGGTGGGAACACCGGGGAGCTGTTTTTT.

The chain joins TRBV29-1 to TRBJ1-2; 7 nucleotides line up with TRBD1. The CDR3 spans 15 residues. V trimming: 0 bases; J trimming: 9 bases; junction bases outside the gene matches: 13. Germline CDR1 is SQVTM and CDR2 is ANQGSEA. CDR3: CSVEDRGRGLVSYTF. CDR3 DNA: TGCAGCGTTGAAGATCGGGGGAGGGGGCTAGTGAGCTACACCTTC.

The V and J genes are TRBV11-3 and TRBJ1-6; D uncertain. CDR1 and CDR2 (germline): SGHNT, YENEEA. The CDR3 loop spans 17 amino acids. With 5 bases removed from V and 8 bases from J, the gap between germline ends came to 22 bases. The CDR3 spells CASSRTSANTGDSPLHF. DNA of the CDR3: TGTGCCAGCAGCAGGACTAGCGCGAACACCGGGGATTCACCCCTCCACTTT.

This clonotype was detected ten times or more. V and J are TRBV20-1 and TRBJ2-2; 10 bases are a match to TRBD2. The trim removed 4 bases at V and 4 bases at J, leaving 3 bases unmatched. There are 14 residues in the CDR3. Looked up from germline, CDR1 is DFQATT and CDR2 is SNEGSKA (reference sequence). CDR3 sequence (DNA): TGCAGTGCTATAGCGGGAGGAACCACCGGGGAGCTGTTTTTT. Its protein product is CSAIAGGTTGELFF.

V usage is TRBV20-1 and J usage is TRBJ2-3, with D possibly called TRBD1 or TRBD2 (5 bases each). Germline V lookup: CDR1 DFQATT, CDR2 SNEGSKA (reference sequence). This CDR3 spans 17 amino acids. V lost 2 bases and J 2 bases, leaving 20 bases between the germline ends. The CDR3 region is CSARPGTRDGNTDTQYF. Written as DNA, the CDR3 is TGCAGTGCTAGACCAGGGACCCGGGACGGTAACACAGATACGCAGTATTTT.

This clonotype was recorded once. The genes are TRBV2 and TRBJ1-2; D may be TRBD1 (6 bases). CDR3 size: 16 residues. V gave up 6 bases and J gave up 7 bases, with 24 bases separating them. Per germline, CDR1 SNHLY and CDR2 FYNNEI. The CDR3 DNA is TGTGCCAGCAGCGGAGGGCGTGGGGGCAGGACGCTTGGCTACACCTTC. This sequence encodes CASSGGRGGRTLGYTF.

The chain recombines TRBV20-1 with TRBJ2-7, with 11 nucleotides matching TRBD2. Germline assignment: CDR1 DFQATT and CDR2 SNEGSKA (reference sequence). Trimming at V came to 7 bases and at J to 6 bases, leaving 11 bases not matched to a gene. The CDR3 is 14 amino acids. In nucleotides, the CDR3 is TGCAGTGGAAGACTAGCGGGAACATTAGTCGAGCAGTACTTC. It is translated as CSGRLAGTLVEQYF.

This rearrangement joins TRBV20-1 to TRBJ2-7, with 7 bases aligning to TRBD2. J lost 7 bases, V lost 0 bases, and 15 bases had no gene match. From germline, CDR1 is DFQATT and CDR2 SNEGSKA (reference sequence). This CDR3 is built from 16 residues. The CDR3 loop is CSARDLPRENDNEQYF. CDR3 sequence (DNA): TGCAGTGCTAGAGACCTACCGCGGGAGAACGACAATGAGCAGTACTTC.

The V and J genes are TRBV20-1 and TRBJ2-1, with D possibly TRBD2 on 5 matching bases. The CDR3 has 14 amino acids. Trimming took 5 bases from V and 1 from J, leaving 12 bases between them. The germline V gene encodes CDR1 DFQATT and CDR2 SNEGSKA (reference sequence). The DNA of the CDR3 is TGCAGTGCTTTCGAGGGAGATTCCTACAATGAGCAGTTCTTC. Its protein product is CSAFEGDSYNEQFF.

The table lists this clonotype with a count of one. V usage is TRBV24-1 and J usage is TRBJ2-2, with D tentatively TRBD2 (6 bases). In germline, CDR1 is KGHDR, CDR2 SFDVKD. Trimming took 3 bases from V and 7 from J, leaving 20 bases between them. The CDR3 loop spans 17 amino acids. The CDR3 loop is CATSDPPPGTRLGELFF. CDR3 DNA: TGTGCCACCAGTGATCCACCCCCTGGGACTCGTCTCGGGGAGCTGTTTTTT.

This sequence joins TRBV29-1 and TRBJ1-1, with D unresolved. The CDR3 is made up of 13 amino acids. V lost 8 bases, J lost 1 base, and 14 bases lay in between. The germline V gene has CDR1 SQVTM and CDR2 ANQGSEA. The CDR3 here is CSSPIQGNTEAFF. CDR3 DNA sequence: TGCAGCTCACCTATCCAAGGGAACACTGAAGCTTTCTTT. The complete variable domain, with remaining parts taken from reference TRBV29-1 and TRBJ1-1, reads SAVISQKPSRDICQRGTSLTIQCQVDSQVTMMFWYRQQPGQSLTLIATANQGSEATYESGFVIDKFPISRPNLTFSTLTVSNMSPEDSSIYLCSSPIQGNTEAFFGQGTRLTVV.

This clonotype occurred many times. The chain uses TRBV7-9 and TRBJ2-2; 15 bases match TRBD2. Germline V CDR1 and CDR2: SEHNR, FQNEAQ (reference sequence). The trim removed 2 bases at V and 6 bases at J, leaving 19 bases unmatched. The CDR3 length is 22 residues. The CDR3 protein is CASSLPTGLAGGPGVRPGELFF. The CDR3 DNA reads TGTGCCAGCAGCTTACCAACCGGACTAGCGGGAGGGCCTGGAGTTCGTCCCGGGGAGCTGTTTTTT.

This chain links TRBV9 with TRBJ2-1; 8 bases are a match to TRBD2. With V trimmed by 4 bases and J by 15 bases, 12 bases remained unmatched. The CDR3 is made up of 13 amino acids. Germline CDR1 is SGDLS and CDR2 is YYNGEE. CDR3 coding DNA: TGTGCCAGCAGCCTCCGGGGGGGGGAAATGCTGTTCTTC. It encodes CASSLRGGEMLFF.

This clonotype was counted many times. This rearrangement joins TRBV20-1 to TRBJ1-5; TRBD1 agrees at 8 bases. J gave up 3 bases and V 4 bases, and 14 bases lay outside the gene matches. This CDR3 spans 17 amino acids. The germline CDR1 and CDR2 sequences are DFQATT and SNEGSKA (reference sequence). CDR3 sequence reads: CSAKWADRVGYNQPQHF. CDR3 in DNA: TGCAGTGCTAAGTGGGCGGACAGGGTTGGTTACAATCAGCCCCAGCATTTT.

This rearrangement joins TRBV13 to TRBJ2-7; tentative D call: TRBD1 (5 bases). CDR1 and CDR2 (germline): PRHDT, FYEKMQ (reference sequence). V was clipped by 0 bases and J by 6 bases, with 12 bases between them. The CDR3 contains 14 residues. CDR3 region: CASSLGAPQGEQYF. The CDR3 region has the DNA TGTGCCAGCAGCTTAGGAGCGCCGCAGGGCGAGCAGTACTTC.

This clonotype was detected a few times. V is TRBV18 and J is TRBJ1-2, with D perhaps TRBD1 (6 bases). Trimming stripped 3 bases from V and 4 bases from J, with 15 bases between. This CDR3 has 15 residues. Germline-derived CDR1 and CDR2 are KGHSH and LQKENI. CDR3 coding DNA: TGTGCCAGCTCACCTACTACAGGGATGGGCTATGGCTACACCTTC. Its protein product is CASSPTTGMGYGYTF.

V and J are TRBV29-1 and TRBJ1-2; D is ambiguous. The V and J ends lost 1 base and 5 bases respectively, with 14 bases between them. Germline CDR1 SQVTM, CDR2 ANQGSEA. The CDR3 has 14 residues. The CDR3 protein is CSVEVRGSGYGYTF. For the CDR3, the DNA is TGCAGCGTTGAAGTCCGCGGGTCGGGGTATGGCTACACCTTC.

There are many counts of this clonotype. V gene TRBV19 combines with J gene TRBJ1-5, with D maybe TRBD1 (5 bases). CDR1 LNHDA and CDR2 SQIVND come from the germline V gene (reference sequence). Trimming removed 5 bases from V and 4 bases from J, with 15 bases in between. The CDR3 is 15 amino acids. CDR3 amino acids: CASSLRGDANQPQHF. The CDR3 DNA follows: TGTGCCAGTAGTTTAAGGGGCGACGCTAATCAGCCCCAGCATTTT.

This chain links TRBV7-3 with TRBJ1-1; D gene ambiguous. Germline assignment: CDR1 SGHTA and CDR2 FQGTGA. This CDR3 is built from 15 residues. V was cut by 0 bases and J by 5 bases, with 13 bases left in between. For the CDR3, the DNA is TGTGCCAGCAGCTTAACTCCGGGAAGTTTGACTGAAGCTTTCTTT. As protein: CASSLTPGSLTEAFF.